Listed below are T cell receptor beta chains from one sample, sequenced in a study of blood T cell repertoires in COVID-19. Data came from immunoSEQ multiplex PCR; TCRdb stores just in-frame clones and leaves some out. This table holds about 240,000 clones, roughly 85% found once. Sequencing was performed on PBMCs or T cells enriched from blood (not recorded which). These receptors were taken from a woman aged 40 to 50 who had been exposed to COVID-19. The CDR3 runs from the conserved cysteine through the conserved F or W. Each record gives: V gene, J gene, D gene, clone size, CDR3 DNA, CDR3 protein. A D gene is named only where the DNA matches it firmly. Size values are once, few and many counts, or a class for expanded clones, and some rows have none.

V: TRBV19
J: TRBJ2-7
D: .
size: few
DNA: TGTGCCAGTAGTATAGGGAACTCCGGGGAGCAGTACTTC
CDR3: CASSIGNSGEQYF

V: TRBV2
J: TRBJ1-3
D: TRBD1
size: .
DNA: TGTGCCAGCAGCTCCAACAGGGGTGGAAACACCATATATTTT
CDR3: CASSSNRGGNTIYF

V: TRBV14
J: TRBJ2-1
D: .
size: .
DNA: TGTGCCAGCAGCCAAGACGGGGGTAGGGTTAGTGAGCAGTTCTTC
CDR3: CASSQDGGRVSEQFF

V: TRBV24-1
J: TRBJ2-7
D: TRBD1
size: .
DNA: TGTGCCACCAGTGACCCGCCCACAGGGGGAGGAGGCGAGCAGTACTTC
CDR3: CATSDPPTGGGGEQYF

V: TRBV19
J: TRBJ1-5
D: .
size: .
DNA: TGTGCCAGTAGTTCTGGGACTGGGTGGAATCAGCCCCAGCATTTT
CDR3: CASSSGTGWNQPQHF

V: TRBV5-6
J: TRBJ1-2
D: .
size: .
DNA: TGTGCCAGCAGCTTGACAGTCTATGGCTACACCTTC
CDR3: CASSLTVYGYTF

V: TRBV9
J: TRBJ1-3
D: TRBD1
size: once
DNA: TGTGCCAGCAGTGCAGGGGGTAACTCTGGAAACACCATATATTTT
CDR3: CASSAGGNSGNTIYF

V: TRBV19
J: TRBJ1-4
D: .
size: .
DNA: TGTGCCAGTAATTTTAGAGGAGGGGAAAAACTGTTTTTT
CDR3: CASNFRGGEKLFF

V: TRBV18
J: TRBJ2-1
D: TRBD2
size: .
DNA: TGTGCCAGCTCACCACCCCTAGCGGGGGGAACTAATGAGCAGTTCTTC
CDR3: CASSPPLAGGTNEQFF

V: TRBV5-1
J: TRBJ2-1
D: TRBD2
size: .
DNA: TGCGCCAGCACCCTCACTAGCGGGGTTGCTTACAATGAGCAGTTCTTC
CDR3: CASTLTSGVAYNEQFF

V: TRBV5-1
J: TRBJ2-5
D: TRBD1
size: .
DNA: TGCGCCAGCAGCCAACGGGACAGACAAGAGACCCAGTACTTC
CDR3: CASSQRDRQETQYF

V: TRBV23-1
J: TRBJ2-1
D: TRBD2
size: .
DNA: TGCGCCAGCAGTCTCCCGATCGGTAGCGGGGGCCGATACAATGAGCAGTTCTTC
CDR3: CASSLPIGSGGRYNEQFF

V: TRBV19
J: TRBJ2-2
D: TRBD1
size: .
DNA: TGTGCCAGTAGTTACGACAGGGGCTTAAACCGAAACACCGGGGAGCTGTTTTTT
CDR3: CASSYDRGLNRNTGELFF

V: TRBV3-1/TRBV3-2
J: TRBJ1-1
D: TRBD1
size: few
DNA: TGTGCCAGCAGCCCTCCGACAGGGAGGTCCAGAGGCACTGAAGCTTTCTTT
CDR3: CASSPPTGRSRGTEAFF

V: TRBV7-2
J: TRBJ1-1
D: .
size: few
DNA: TGTGCCAGCAGCTTAGTAGTGGTCAGGGCGAACACTGAAGCTTTCTTT
CDR3: CASSLVVVRANTEAFF

V: TRBV4-2
J: TRBJ2-7
D: TRBD2
size: .
DNA: TGTGCCAGCAGCCAAGAAGGAGAGGCGGGAGGTGAGCAGTACTTC
CDR3: CASSQEGEAGGEQYF

V: TRBV5-1
J: TRBJ1-1
D: .
size: .
DNA: TGCGCCAGCAGCTTGGTTGGAGGAGAGAACACTGAAGCTTTCTTT
CDR3: CASSLVGGENTEAFF

V: TRBV18
J: TRBJ1-3
D: .
size: few
DNA: TGTGCCAGCTCACCACTAAGAACAGGTTTCTCTGGAAACACCATATATTTT
CDR3: CASSPLRTGFSGNTIYF

V: TRBV7-9
J: TRBJ2-7
D: TRBD2
size: .
DNA: TGTGCCAGCAGTCCCGCGGGGGGGTCCTTATATCACGAGCAGTACTTC
CDR3: CASSPAGGSLYHEQYF

V: TRBV9
J: TRBJ1-2
D: .
size: few
DNA: TGTGCCAGCAGCGTCCACTCATATGGCTACACCTTC
CDR3: CASSVHSYGYTF

V: TRBV7-3
J: TRBJ2-3
D: TRBD2
size: .
DNA: TGTGCCAGCAGCTCCTCGATCTTAGCGGGAGGAGATACGCAGTATTTT
CDR3: CASSSSILAGGDTQYF

V: TRBV5-5
J: TRBJ2-7
D: TRBD1
size: .
DNA: TGTGCCAGCAGCTTGTCCGGGACAGGGACCTACGAGCAGTACTTC
CDR3: CASSLSGTGTYEQYF

V: TRBV15
J: TRBJ1-1
D: .
size: .
DNA: TGTGCCACCAGCAGAGCGACGGGGAGCGGGACTGAAGCTTTCTTT
CDR3: CATSRATGSGTEAFF

V: TRBV28
J: TRBJ1-1
D: .
size: .
DNA: TGTGCCAGCAGTTTATCCCCCGGGGGGATAGCTTTCTTT
CDR3: CASSLSPGGIAFF

V: TRBV6-2/TRBV6-3
J: TRBJ2-1
D: TRBD2
size: .
DNA: TGTGCCAGCAATTACCTAGCGGGGGGGCCTGGCAATGAGCAGTTCTTC
CDR3: CASNYLAGGPGNEQFF

V: TRBV6-2/TRBV6-3
J: TRBJ2-1
D: .
size: .
DNA: TGTGCCAGCAGTTACGGGGCTGGGATGGATGAGCAGTTCTTC
CDR3: CASSYGAGMDEQFF

V: TRBV19
J: TRBJ1-2
D: TRBD1
size: .
DNA: TGTGCCATCTCAGGGGGCCTCTTTGATGGCTACACCTTC
CDR3: CAISGGLFDGYTF